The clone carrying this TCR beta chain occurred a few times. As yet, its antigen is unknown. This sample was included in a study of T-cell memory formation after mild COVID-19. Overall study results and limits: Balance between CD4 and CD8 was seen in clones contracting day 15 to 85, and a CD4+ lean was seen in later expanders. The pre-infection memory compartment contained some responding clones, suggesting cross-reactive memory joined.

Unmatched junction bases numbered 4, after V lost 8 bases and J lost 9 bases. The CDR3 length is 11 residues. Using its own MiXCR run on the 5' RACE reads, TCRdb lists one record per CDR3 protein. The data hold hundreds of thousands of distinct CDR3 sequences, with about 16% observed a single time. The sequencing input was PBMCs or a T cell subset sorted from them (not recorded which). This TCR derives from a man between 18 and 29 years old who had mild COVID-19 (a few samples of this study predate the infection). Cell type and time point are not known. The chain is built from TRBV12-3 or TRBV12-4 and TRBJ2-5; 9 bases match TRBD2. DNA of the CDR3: TGTGCCAGCTGGAGCGGGGGGCCCCAGTACTTC. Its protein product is CASWSGGPQYF.